The clone carrying this TCR beta chain was seen more than once but under ten times. V lost 3 bases to trimming and J lost 2 bases, with 8 bases between them. This CDR3 is 14 amino acids long. Per the germline V gene, CDR1 is LNHDA and CDR2 is SQIVND (reference sequence). The assay was immunoSEQ multiplex PCR, and TCRdb's table has in-frame clones only and misses some. Of approximately 65,000 clones detected, roughly 89% appear once; the ten largest clones hold about 9.4%. The sample originates from a study of PD-1 blockade in classical Hodgkin lymphoma. Across the whole study: On a schedule of every 2 weeks, patients received nivolumab 3 mg/kg intravenously.

As for time point: cycle 4 day 1 (C4D1), after about 6 weeks of nivolumab. Autologous stem cell transplantation was followed by relapse in every patient, and brentuximab vedotin exposure varied. The source is a human donor with classical Hodgkin lymphoma. The chain recombines TRBV19 with TRBJ1-5, with a possible D match to TRBD1 (5 bases). Specimen: peripheral blood mononuclear cells (PBMCs), collected before the fourth cycle of nivolumab. CDR3 sequence reads: CASSIIGGNQPQHF. DNA for the CDR3: TGTGCCAGTAGTATTATAGGGGGCAATCAGCCCCAGCATTTT.